One sample yielded the 26 T cell receptor beta chains listed below, sequenced in a study of siplizumab effects on memory and regulatory T cells. Libraries were prepared by immunoSEQ multiplex PCR; TCRdb keeps only in-frame clonotypes and omits some of them. The sample includes 50,000 or so clones, approximately 95% of them seen just once. The sequencing input was CD8+ T cells sorted from blood. The receptors stem from a human donor in good health.

The V and J genes are TRBV19 and TRBJ2-1, with 12 bases matching TRBD2. The V segment lost 2 bases and the J segment 6 bases; nucleotides outside the gene matches: 8. This CDR3 is built from 17 residues. Germline V CDR1 and CDR2: LNHDA, SQIVND (reference sequence). The DNA for the CDR3 is TGTGCCAGTAGTATATGGCTAGCGGGAGGGCCCGGCAATGAGCAGTTCTTC. Translation: CASSIWLAGGPGNEQFF. Full variable domain (missing parts from reference TRBV19 and TRBJ2-1): DGGITQSPKYLFRKEGQNVTLSCEQNLNHDAMYWYRQDPGQGLRLIYYSQIVNDFQKGDIAEGYSVSREKKESFPLTVTSAQKNPTAFYLCASSIWLAGGPGNEQFFGPGTRLTVL.

The chain has TRBV6-5 and TRBJ2-2; no clear D. CDR1 MNHEY and CDR2 SVGAGI come from the germline V gene. Trimming left V 8 bases short and J 6 bases short, with 10 bases between. The CDR3 totals 12 residues. The CDR3 DNA reads TGTGCCAGCTTTGGCGGACCCGGGGAGCTGTTTTTT. It specifies CASFGGPGELFF.

This chain uses TRBV30 with TRBJ2-7; D assignment may be TRBD1 or TRBD2 (5 bases each). The germline CDR1 and CDR2 sequences are GTSNPN and SVGIG (reference sequence). The V end was cut by 3 bases, the J end by 0 bases, with 9 bases between. This CDR3 comprises 13 residues. For the CDR3, the DNA is TGTGCCTGGAGAACCGGGGCCTCCTACGAGCAGTACTTC. The encoded protein is CAWRTGASYEQYF.

The genes are TRBV7-2 and TRBJ2-4, with D uncertain. This CDR3 has 15 residues. Trimming took off 1 base at V and 0 bases at J, with 7 bases between the two ends. CDR1 and CDR2 from the germline V gene are SGHTA and FQGNSA. The DNA of the CDR3 is TGTGCCAGCAGCTTAGTGGACGGAGCCAAAAACATTCAGTACTTC. Translation gives CASSLVDGAKNIQYF.

The chain uses TRBV7-6 and TRBJ2-4, with TRBD1 matching over 7 bases. Germline V CDR1 and CDR2: SGHVS, FNYEAQ. This CDR3 contains 11 residues. V gave up 5 bases and J gave up 15 bases; unmatched junction bases: 7. CDR3 in DNA: TGTGCCAGCAGCCAGGGACAGAGCCTGTACTTC. Its translation: CASSQGQSLYF.

The V and J genes are TRBV29-1 and TRBJ1-2; 7 positions agree with TRBD1. The CDR3 is made up of 12 amino acids. From germline, CDR1 is SQVTM and CDR2 ANQGSEA. V gave up 7 bases and J gave up 4 bases; unmatched junction bases: 6. DNA for the CDR3: TGCAGCGGTGTGACAGGGTTCTATGGCTACACCTTC. The encoded protein is CSGVTGFYGYTF.

This sequence joins TRBV9 and TRBJ1-5; D gene unclear. V lost 2 bases and J lost 0, with 9 bases in between. Germline V gene data show CDR1 as SGDLS and CDR2 as YYNGEE. The CDR3 is made up of 15 amino acids. The CDR3: CASSVGGSSNQPQHF. CDR3 bases: TGTGCCAGCAGCGTCGGAGGGAGTAGCAATCAGCCCCAGCATTTT.

V usage is TRBV18 and J usage is TRBJ2-3; TRBD1 might be the D (6 bases). Between the trimmed V and J ends, which lost 2 bases and 6 bases, there was a span of 15 bases. Germline-derived CDR1 and CDR2 are KGHSH and LQKENI. The CDR3 spans 15 residues. CDR3 sequence reads: CASSPSTGLSDTQYF. The CDR3 DNA reads TGTGCCAGCTCACCAAGCACAGGGTTATCTGATACGCAGTATTTT.

The chain has TRBV16 and TRBJ2-2; D remains ambiguous. This CDR3 region has 12 residues. Germline V lookup: CDR1 KGHSY, CDR2 FQNENV. Trimming pared 3 bases from V and 6 bases from J, leaving 5 bases between. The CDR3 spells CASSHRSGELFF. As DNA, the CDR3 is TGTGCCAGCAGCCACAGGTCCGGGGAGCTGTTTTTT.

The chain has TRBV6-5 and TRBJ1-3; D remains unclear. The CDR3 has 15 amino acids. With 5 bases removed from V and 0 bases from J, the gap between germline ends came to 11 bases. The germline V gene encodes CDR1 MNHEY and CDR2 SVGAGI. The DNA for the CDR3 is TGTGCCAGCAGTAACCAGGATTTCTCTGGAAACACCATATATTTT. It translates to CASSNQDFSGNTIYF.

The chain is built from TRBV7-9 and TRBJ1-1; a possible D gene is TRBD1 (5 bases). CDR3 size: 16 residues. CDR1 and CDR2 from the germline V gene are SEHNR and FQNEAQ (reference sequence). Trimming removed 5 bases from V and 5 bases from J, with 21 bases in between. DNA of the CDR3: TGTGCCAGCAGCCCACCGGAAGGACACCGAAGGACTGAAGCTTTCTTT. Protein: CASSPPEGHRRTEAFF.

The chain joins TRBV5-1 to TRBJ1-1, with 8 positions matching TRBD1. Unmatched junction bases numbered 6, after V lost 4 bases and J lost 4 bases. This CDR3 contains 14 residues. Germline assignment: CDR1 SGHRS and CDR2 YFSETQ. The CDR3 spells CASSPTGEGTEAFF. The CDR3 nucleotides are TGCGCCAGCAGCCCGACAGGGGAGGGCACTGAAGCTTTCTTT.

This chain uses TRBV28 with TRBJ2-3, with D possibly TRBD1 on 5 matching bases. CDR1 and CDR2 from the germline V gene are MDHEN and SYDVKM. V dropped 5 bases and J dropped 6 bases, with 15 bases sitting between them. The CDR3 consists of 14 residues. CDR3 bases: TGTGCCAGCAGTAGTTCGAGCAGGGTGGATACGCAGTATTTT. Its protein product is CASSSSSRVDTQYF.

This clone came up once. The DNA of the CDR3 is TGTGCCAGTAGTATAGGGACTAGCGGGAGAGGCACAGATACGCAGTATTTT. Protein: CASSIGTSGRGTDTQYF. The rearrangement links TRBV19 to TRBJ2-3, with TRBD2 matching 13 bases. CDR1 is LNHDA and CDR2 is SQIVND in the germline V gene (reference sequence). J gave up 1 base and V 1 base, and 2 bases lay outside the gene matches. This CDR3 has 17 amino acids. Filled out from reference TRBV19 and TRBJ2-3, the complete variable domain reads DGGITQSPKYLFRKEGQNVTLSCEQNLNHDAMYWYRQDPGQGLRLIYYSQIVNDFQKGDIAEGYSVSREKKESFPLTVTSAQKNPTAFYLCASSIGTSGRGTDTQYFGPGTRLTVL.

The chain couples TRBV19 to TRBJ1-2, with TRBD1 identical over 10 bases. Germline V gene sequence: CDR1 LNHDA, CDR2 SQIVND (reference sequence). CDR3 length: 19 amino acids. V was pared by 4 bases and J by 1 base, with 15 bases of the junction left unmatched. CDR3 nucleotide sequence: TGTGCCAGTAGTACCCGCCCAGACAGGGGGCTCAACTATAACTATGGCTACACCTTC. Translated, it gives CASSTRPDRGLNYNYGYTF.

V is TRBV27 and J is TRBJ2-2; either TRBD1 or TRBD2 may supply D (6 bases each). The V gene's germline CDR1 is MNHEY and CDR2 SMNVEV (reference sequence). The CDR3 sequence is 15 residues long. V was shortened by 6 bases and J by 4 bases, with 15 bases between the two germline ends. CDR3 sequence reads: CASSPNSGATGELFF. In nucleotides, the CDR3 is TGTGCCAGCAGCCCAAACTCGGGGGCCACCGGGGAGCTGTTTTTT.

The V call is TRBV7-8, the J call TRBJ1-5; D is ambiguous. Germline V gene sequence: CDR1 SGHVS, CDR2 FQNEAQ. The V and J ends lost 2 bases and 8 bases respectively, with 16 bases between them. The length of the CDR3 is 15 residues. The CDR3 nucleotides read TGTGCCAGCAGCTTATTGGGGAACCCGCGGGAGCCCCAGCATTTT. Translated, it gives CASSLLGNPREPQHF.

The chain is built from TRBV30 and TRBJ1-1; D uncertain. Deletions cut 3 bases from V and 0 bases from J, with 8 bases between. The CDR3 is 13 residues long. Germline V lookup: CDR1 GTSNPN, CDR2 SVGIG (reference sequence). The chain's CDR3 is CAWSPFMNTEAFF. The CDR3, as DNA: TGTGCCTGGAGCCCCTTCATGAACACTGAAGCTTTCTTT.

J is TRBJ2-1 and V is TRBV4-1; 8 nucleotides line up with TRBD2. The trim removed 2 bases at V and 0 bases at J, leaving 9 bases unmatched. The CDR3 contains 18 residues. CDR1 and CDR2 (germline): MGHRA, YSYEKL. CDR3 in DNA: TGCGCCAGCAGCCAATATCTTAGCGGGACAAGCTCCTACAATGAGCAGTTCTTC. This sequence encodes CASSQYLSGTSSYNEQFF.

The V gene is TRBV4-3, the J gene TRBJ2-5; 10 bases are a match to TRBD1. Germline V gene lookup returns CDR1 LGHNA and CDR2 YSLEER. This CDR3 spans 16 amino acids. The junction had 10 bases not matched to a gene; V was cut back by 4 bases and J by 5 bases. CDR3 protein: CASSPGDRGWWETQYF. Written as DNA, the CDR3 is TGCGCCAGCAGCCCGGGGGACAGGGGATGGTGGGAGACCCAGTACTTC.

The chain links TRBV18 to TRBJ2-3, with 7 bases that match TRBD1. Trimming removed 3 bases from V and 2 bases from J; junction bases left unmatched: 11. The CDR3 contains 17 residues. Germline-derived CDR1 and CDR2 are KGHSH and LQKENI. The CDR3 region is CASSPSQGTHYTDTQYF. Written as DNA, the CDR3 is TGTGCCAGCTCACCTTCACAGGGGACCCACTACACAGATACGCAGTATTTT. Complete variable domain (other parts from reference TRBV18 and TRBJ2-3): NAGVMQNPRHLVRRRGQEARLRCSPMKGHSHVYWYRQLPEEGLKFMVYLQKENIIDESGMPKERFSAEFPKEGPSILRIQQVVRGDSAAYFCASSPSQGTHYTDTQYFGPGTRLTVL.

This chain connects TRBV6-1 to TRBJ2-7, with D perhaps matching TRBD2 (5 bases). V gave up 2 bases and J gave up 0 bases, with 11 bases separating them. This CDR3 comprises 15 residues. Germline CDR1 MNHNS, CDR2 SASEGT. CDR3 sequence reads: CASSEMRAGSYEQYF. CDR3 DNA sequence: TGTGCCAGCAGTGAAATGAGGGCCGGCTCCTACGAGCAGTACTTC.

The chain uses TRBV9 and TRBJ2-6; TRBD1 or TRBD2 may be the D gene (6 bases each). Germline assignment: CDR1 SGDLS and CDR2 YYNGEE. Trimming removed 3 bases from V and 0 bases from J, with 19 bases in between. CDR3 length equals 19 residues. CDR3 DNA: TGTGCCAGCAGCGATCTGGTGGGGGGCCCAATCTCTGGGGCCAACGTCCTGACTTTC. As protein: CASSDLVGGPISGANVLTF.

In the case of this clone: One junction end does not reproduce the germline sequence, and a read error may be involved. The chain links TRBV19 to TRBJ2-7; possible D gene TRBD2, 6 bases. Germline CDR1 is LNHDA and CDR2 is SQIVND (reference sequence). CDR3 length: 14 residues. Here the CDR3 reads CASSMGGRSSEQYF. The CDR3 nucleotides are TGTGCCAGTAGTATGGGTGGGAGGTCCTCCGAGCAGTACTTC.

The V and J genes are TRBV9 and TRBJ2-7, with 13 bases aligning to TRBD2. The CDR3 length is 15 residues. Germline V gene sequence: CDR1 SGDLS, CDR2 YYNGEE. V dropped 3 bases and J dropped 6; count of bases not matched to a gene: 6. The CDR3 region has the DNA TGTGCCAGCAGCGCTCGGACTAGCGGGAGTGGCGAGCAGTACTTC. Translating gives CASSARTSGSGEQYF.

This CDR3 is CASSFFTGTYEQYF. CDR3 DNA sequence: TGTGCCAGCAGTTTTTTTACAGGGACCTACGAGCAGTACTTC. The J gene is TRBJ2-7, the V gene TRBV28, with D maybe TRBD1 (6 bases). With 3 bases removed from V and 2 bases from J, the gap between germline ends came to 11 bases. Germline V gives CDR1 MDHEN, CDR2 SYDVKM. The CDR3 is 14 amino acids. The full variable domain, with the rest looked up from reference TRBV28 and TRBJ2-7, is DVKVTQSSRYLVKRTGEKVFLECVQDMDHENMFWYRQDPGLGLRLIYFSYDVKMKEKGDIPEGYSVSREKKERFSLILESASTNQTSMYLCASSFFTGTYEQYFGPGTRLTVT.